The 27 T cell receptor beta chains below were found in one sample sequenced in a study of T cells in Graves' hyperthyroidism and ophthalmopathy. The investigators amplified TCR beta CDR3 regions from RNA transcripts. HTBI primers were the set used in a first-round RT-PCR of the TCR CDR3. TCRdb reanalysed the multiplex PCR reads using MiXCR and keeps one entry per CDR3 protein. Found here are 600,000 to 900,000 distinct CDR3 sequences, about a sixth of them singletons; the top ten hold roughly 8%. Sequencing was performed on blood. These receptors were collected from a man aged 18 to 35 with Graves' hyperthyroidism.

Ten or more counts support this clonotype. V is TRBV2 and J is TRBJ2-2; no clear D gene. CDR1 is SNHLY, CDR2 FYNNEI, per germline. The CDR3 is made up of 15 amino acids. The V end was cut by 7 bases, the J end by 5 bases, with 17 bases between. CDR3 sequence: CASKIGRQWTGELFF. The CDR3 region has the DNA TGTGCCAGCAAAATCGGCAGGCAGTGGACCGGGGAGCTGTTTTTT. The entire variable domain, with the rest obtained from reference TRBV2 and TRBJ2-2, is as follows: EPEVTQTPSHQVTQMGQEVILRCVPISNHLYFYWYRQILGQKVEFLVSFYNNEISEKSEIFDDQFSVERPDGSNFTLKIRSTKLEDSAMYFCASKIGRQWTGELFFGEGSRLTVL.

This clonotype was seen ten or more times. The rearrangement links TRBV7-3 to TRBJ2-3, with TRBD2 matching 9 bases. The J call may be faulty, since TRBJ2-5 better matches the DNA end. CDR3 length: 13 amino acids. Per the germline V gene, CDR1 is SGHTA and CDR2 is FQGTGA. CDR3 in amino acids: CASSLGLAGTQYF. CDR3 bases: TGTGCCAGCAGTCTGGGACTAGCAGGGACCCAGTACTTC.

There are many counts of this clonotype. The V call is TRBV12-3 or TRBV12-4, the J call TRBJ2-7; 10 nucleotides match TRBD1. The CDR3 has 15 residues. The V gene end was trimmed by 5 bases and the J gene end by 3 bases; junction bases not matched to a gene: 7. The CDR3 DNA follows: TGTGCCAGCAGTACCCCGGGACAGGGGTACTACGAGCAGTACTTC. This encodes CASSTPGQGYYEQYF.

The gene calls are TRBV12-3 or TRBV12-4 and TRBJ2-3; possible D gene TRBD1, 6 bases. Trimming took off 10 bases at V and 0 bases at J, with 17 bases between the two ends. This CDR3 contains 15 residues. This CDR3 is CAITIGGYSTDTQYF. The CDR3 nucleotides are TGTGCCATCACGATAGGGGGATATAGCACAGATACGCAGTATTTT.

This clonotype was seen a few times. The rearrangement uses TRBV11-2 and TRBJ2-1; no clear D gene. V was trimmed by 5 bases and J by 3 bases, leaving 14 bases between them. The CDR3 contains 15 residues. From germline, CDR1 is SGHAT and CDR2 FQNNGV. The CDR3 DNA is TGTGCCAGCAGCAACCGCCCCGGACGCTACAATGAGCAGTTCTTC. Its translation: CASSNRPGRYNEQFF.

The V and J genes are TRBV20-1 and TRBJ2-7; D is perhaps TRBD2 (5 bases). The germline V gene encodes CDR1 DFQATT and CDR2 SNEGSKA (reference sequence). Trimming cost V 7 bases and J 7 bases, with 14 bases left between them. This CDR3 is 11 amino acids long. The CDR3 sequence: CSGAAVREQYF. CDR3 nucleotide sequence: TGCAGTGGAGCGGCCGTACGGGAGCAGTACTTC.

This clonotype occurred many times. J is TRBJ2-3 and V is TRBV20-1; 7 bases match TRBD1. V lost 5 bases and J lost 5; bases outside the gene matches: 10. The CDR3 runs 14 residues. Germline lookup yields CDR1 DFQATT and CDR2 SNEGSKA (reference sequence). As DNA, the CDR3 is TGCAGTGCTCTCCCATGGACAGGCTTAGATACGCAGTATTTT. Translating it yields CSALPWTGLDTQYF.

This clonotype turned up a few times. The chain uses TRBV6-1 and TRBJ2-2, with 9 nucleotides matching TRBD2. Germline V gene sequence: CDR1 MNHNS, CDR2 SASEGT. This CDR3 contains 15 residues. V shed 5 bases and J 5 bases; nucleotides not matched to a gene: 6. This CDR3 reads CASSSSGRRTGELFF. As DNA, the CDR3 is TGTGCCAGCAGTTCAAGCGGGAGGCGGACCGGGGAGCTGTTTTTT.

This clonotype was detected many times. This chain connects TRBV12-3 or TRBV12-4 to TRBJ2-1; possibly TRBD2 for D (5 bases). V lost 3 bases and J 6 bases, leaving 15 bases between the germline ends. This CDR3 is 15 amino acids long. CDR3 protein: CASSLFLAEGNEQFF. In nucleotides, the CDR3 is TGTGCCAGCAGTTTGTTTCTAGCAGAGGGCAATGAGCAGTTCTTC.

This chain connects TRBV12-3 or TRBV12-4 to TRBJ2-1; the D gene is possibly TRBD2 (6 bases). V was pared by 4 bases and J by 15 bases, with 13 bases between. This CDR3 is built from 11 residues. The CDR3 nucleotides are TGTGCCAGCAGTTCGGGAGCCGACCCGTTCTTC. This sequence encodes CASSSGADPFF.

This chain connects TRBV25-1 to TRBJ1-6; 9 nucleotides align to TRBD1. Germline CDR1 reads MGHDK; CDR2 reads SYGVNS. This CDR3 is built from 13 residues. Trimming at V came to 2 bases and at J to 16 bases, leaving 6 bases not matched to a gene. The CDR3 DNA reads as TGTGCCAGCAGTGAAAGAGGACAGGGGTCTCTCCACTTT. Its translation: CASSERGQGSLHF.

V gene TRBV24-1 combines with J gene TRBJ2-5, with D perhaps matching TRBD1 (5 bases). Per germline, CDR1 KGHDR and CDR2 SFDVKD. Trimming shortened V by 2 bases and J by 4 bases, and 10 bases separated the two germline ends. The CDR3 sequence is 14 residues long. The CDR3 bases are TGTGCCACCAGTGATTACAGGTTCCGAGAGACCCAGTACTTC. Translating gives CATSDYRFRETQYF.

This clonotype occurred many times. The gene calls are TRBV24-1 and TRBJ2-5; TRBD2 is a possible D gene (5 bases). Deletions cut 5 bases from V and 4 bases from J, with 16 bases between. Germline V CDR1 and CDR2: KGHDR, SFDVKD. There are 15 residues in the CDR3. The CDR3 loop is CATSVNSVKGETQYF. DNA of the CDR3: TGTGCCACCAGTGTCAATAGCGTGAAGGGAGAGACCCAGTACTTC.

This clonotype appeared many times. The chain recombines TRBV6-1 with TRBJ2-1; the D is unclear. V lost 5 bases and J lost 0, with 14 bases in between. CDR1 is MNHNS, CDR2 SASEGT, per germline. The length of the CDR3 is 16 residues. In DNA form, the CDR3 reads TGTGCCAGCAGTTCCATAGGCGAAAGCTCCTACAATGAGCAGTTCTTC. Its translation: CASSSIGESSYNEQFF.

V gene TRBV29-1 combines with J gene TRBJ1-2, with unresolved D. In germline, CDR1 is SQVTM, CDR2 ANQGSEA. The CDR3 has 14 amino acids. V lost 2 bases and J 0 bases, leaving 10 bases between the germline ends. The CDR3 region has the DNA TGCAGCGTTGAACGGCAGGTAGCTAACTATGGCTACACCTTC. Translating it yields CSVERQVANYGYTF.

This chain uses TRBV5-1 with TRBJ2-2; 7 bases line up with TRBD2. V was clipped by 4 bases and J by 6 bases; unmatched bases: 12. The V gene's germline CDR1 is SGHRS and CDR2 YFSETQ. The CDR3 covers 16 residues. This chain's CDR3 is CASSIDTGGGPGELFF. The DNA of the CDR3 is TGCGCCAGCAGCATAGACACTGGGGGAGGGCCCGGGGAGCTGTTTTTT.

This clonotype was seen only a few times. The chain combines TRBV4-1 with TRBJ2-7; 7 bases line up with TRBD1. With V trimmed by 1 base and J by 4 bases, 4 bases remained unmatched. The V gene's germline CDR1 is MGHRA and CDR2 YSYEKL. This CDR3 spans 14 amino acids. CDR3 bases: TGCGCCAGCAGCCAAGTTAGGGGGCAATACGAGCAGTACTTC. This encodes CASSQVRGQYEQYF.

The chain has TRBV27 and TRBJ2-7; D call uncertain. Trimming stripped 6 bases from V and 0 bases from J, with 9 bases between. The CDR3 is made up of 13 amino acids. Germline V CDR1 and CDR2: MNHEY, SMNVEV (reference sequence). The CDR3 DNA reads TGTGCCAGCAGAGAACTCACCTCCTACGAGCAGTACTTC. This translates into CASRELTSYEQYF.

This clonotype was recorded at least ten times. This rearrangement joins TRBV11-1 to TRBJ2-1; 10 bases line up with TRBD2. Germline CDR1 is SGHAT and CDR2 is FQDESV (reference sequence). The CDR3 covers 13 residues. The V gene end was trimmed by 5 bases and the J gene end by 8 bases; junction bases not matched to a gene: 3. CDR3 sequence reads: CASSGSGRHEQFF. Here the CDR3 DNA reads TGTGCCAGCAGCGGTAGCGGGAGGCATGAGCAGTTCTTC.

Only a few counts were recorded for this clonotype. J is TRBJ1-1 and V is TRBV7-2; D perhaps matches TRBD1 (5 bases). Germline CDR1 SGHTA, CDR2 FQGNSA. V was clipped by 4 bases and J by 0 bases, with 24 bases between them. The CDR3 is 19 amino acids. This CDR3 is CASSWVTPRVQGMNTEAFF. The CDR3 coding sequence is TGTGCCAGCAGCTGGGTAACCCCGAGAGTTCAGGGAATGAACACTGAAGCTTTCTTT.

This clonotype was observed at least ten times. V and J are TRBV28 and TRBJ2-3; D gene uncertain. This CDR3 has 13 amino acids. Trimming stripped 8 bases from V and 5 bases from J, with 14 bases between. Looked up from germline, CDR1 is MDHEN and CDR2 is SYDVKM. The CDR3 DNA reads TGTGCCAGCTTCGCAAGGCGAGTAGATACGCAGTATTTT. As protein: CASFARRVDTQYF.

In this sample, this clonotype turned up a few times. J is TRBJ2-3 and V is TRBV5-1; 11 positions agree with TRBD2. The V gene end was trimmed by 3 bases and the J gene end by 0 bases; junction bases not matched to a gene: 12. Germline-derived CDR1 and CDR2 are SGHRS and YFSETQ. The CDR3 sequence is 19 residues long. The CDR3 DNA sequence: TGCGCCAGCAGCTCCTACATTACTTTAGCGGGAGGGAGCACAGATACGCAGTATTTT. Its protein product is CASSSYITLAGGSTDTQYF.

The rearrangement links TRBV6-1 to TRBJ2-7; 9 positions match TRBD1. J gave up 5 bases and V 3 bases, and 5 bases lay outside the gene matches. CDR1 MNHNS and CDR2 SASEGT come from the germline V gene. The length of the CDR3 is 14 residues. The CDR3 is CASSETGGRDEQYF. The CDR3 region has the DNA TGTGCCAGCAGTGAGACAGGGGGAAGGGACGAGCAGTACTTC.

The table lists this clonotype with many counts. The V and J genes are TRBV28 and TRBJ2-1; a possible D gene is TRBD2 (6 bases). The V gene lost 6 bases and the J gene lost 9 bases, with 21 bases spanning the gap. CDR1 is MDHEN, CDR2 SYDVKM, per germline. The CDR3 is made up of 15 amino acids. As DNA, the CDR3 is TGTGCCAGCAGCCCAGCAGGACTACGCGACGGTGAGCAGTTCTTC. It specifies CASSPAGLRDGEQFF.

The table lists this clonotype with a few counts. V and J are TRBV29-1 and TRBJ1-1; TRBD1 is a possible D gene (5 bases). The CDR3 contains 14 residues. With 4 bases removed from V and 10 bases from J, the gap between germline ends came to 22 bases. The germline gives CDR1 SQVTM, CDR2 ANQGSEA. CDR3 sequence: CSVAKLFGTFLAFF. The CDR3 nucleotides are TGCAGCGTTGCTAAACTGTTCGGGACCTTTCTAGCTTTCTTT.

In this sample, this clonotype turned up many times. The chain carries TRBV20-1 and TRBJ2-7, with D unclear. Trimming left V 0 bases short and J 0 bases short, with 12 bases between. CDR1 and CDR2 (germline): DFQATT, SNEGSKA (reference sequence). This CDR3 is built from 15 residues. CDR3 region: CSAREGLRSSYEQYF. The CDR3 nucleotides read TGCAGTGCTAGAGAAGGGCTCAGGAGCTCCTACGAGCAGTACTTC.

In its sample, this clonotype was seen many times. The chain links TRBV20-1 to TRBJ2-3; D is undetermined. In germline, CDR1 is DFQATT, CDR2 SNEGSKA (reference sequence). V dropped 6 bases and J dropped 3 bases, with 13 bases sitting between them. The CDR3 extends over 13 amino acids. The CDR3 DNA is TGCAGTGCCTACTCCGATCGGACAGATACGCAGTATTTT. It codes for CSAYSDRTDTQYF.